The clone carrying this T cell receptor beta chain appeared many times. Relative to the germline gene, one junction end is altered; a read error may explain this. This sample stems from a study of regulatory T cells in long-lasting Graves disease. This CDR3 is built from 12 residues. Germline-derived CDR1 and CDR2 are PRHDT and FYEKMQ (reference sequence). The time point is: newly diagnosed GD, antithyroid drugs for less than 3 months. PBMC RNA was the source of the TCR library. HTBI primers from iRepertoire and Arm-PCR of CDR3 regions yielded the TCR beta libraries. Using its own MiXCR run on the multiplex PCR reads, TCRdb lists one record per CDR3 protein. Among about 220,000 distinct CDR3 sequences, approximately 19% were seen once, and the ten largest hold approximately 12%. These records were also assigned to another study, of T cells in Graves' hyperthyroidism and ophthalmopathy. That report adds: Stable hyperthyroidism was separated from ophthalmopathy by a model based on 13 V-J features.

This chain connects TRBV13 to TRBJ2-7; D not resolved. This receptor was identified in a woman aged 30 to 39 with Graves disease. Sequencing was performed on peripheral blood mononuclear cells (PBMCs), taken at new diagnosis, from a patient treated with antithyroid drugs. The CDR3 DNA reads TGTGCCAGCAGCGTAGGCCCCGTCGAGCAGTACTTC. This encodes CASSVGPVEQYF.